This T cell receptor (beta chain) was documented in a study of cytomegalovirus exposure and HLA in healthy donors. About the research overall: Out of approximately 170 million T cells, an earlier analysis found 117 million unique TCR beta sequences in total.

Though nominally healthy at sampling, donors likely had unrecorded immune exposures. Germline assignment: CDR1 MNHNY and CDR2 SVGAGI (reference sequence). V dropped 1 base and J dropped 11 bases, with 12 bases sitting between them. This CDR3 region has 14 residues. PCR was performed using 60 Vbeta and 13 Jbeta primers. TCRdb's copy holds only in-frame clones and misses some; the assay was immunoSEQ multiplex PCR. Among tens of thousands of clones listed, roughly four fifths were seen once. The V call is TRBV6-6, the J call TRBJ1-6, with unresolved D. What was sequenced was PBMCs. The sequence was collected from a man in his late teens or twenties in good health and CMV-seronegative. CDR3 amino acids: CASSYLSGITPLHF. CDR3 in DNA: TGTGCCAGCAGTTACTTATCCGGGATCACACCCCTCCACTTT.